This T cell receptor beta chain appears in the sequencing data of a study of blood T cell repertoires in COVID-19. Study as a whole: Spain, Italy and the United States supplied samples that represented acute and convalescent COVID-19. T cells, B-cell-depleted T cells, or PBMCs supplied cDNA or gDNA.

Germline V CDR1 and CDR2: GTSNPN, SVGIG (reference sequence). The CDR3 has 11 amino acids. Deletions cut 2 bases from V and 6 bases from J, with 7 bases between. Original analysis: Reference gene primer amplification in the assay estimated nucleated cell counts. The table came from immunoSEQ multiplex PCR; TCRdb's copy has only in-frame clones and leaves some out. That table supplies the V and J calls and clone size; D and trimming were determined from the DNA. This table holds roughly 99,000 clones, approximately 88% found once. The J gene is TRBJ1-1, the V gene TRBV30; unclear D gene. The source material was peripheral blood. This TCR was recovered from a man in his forties or fifties with active or convalescent COVID-19. This CDR3 reads CAWSIRAEAFF. The CDR3 bases are TGTGCCTGGAGTATCCGAGCTGAAGCTTTCTTT.